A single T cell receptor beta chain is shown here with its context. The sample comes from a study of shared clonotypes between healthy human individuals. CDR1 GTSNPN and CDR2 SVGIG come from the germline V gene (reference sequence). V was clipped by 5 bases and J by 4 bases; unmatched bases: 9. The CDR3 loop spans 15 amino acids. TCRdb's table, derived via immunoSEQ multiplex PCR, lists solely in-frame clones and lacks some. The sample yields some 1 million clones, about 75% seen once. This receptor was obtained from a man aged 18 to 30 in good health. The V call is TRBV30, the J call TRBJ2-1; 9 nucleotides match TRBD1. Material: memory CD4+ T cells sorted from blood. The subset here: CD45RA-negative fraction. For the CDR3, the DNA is TGTGCCTGGTCACAGGGGGCCTGGGGTTACAATGAGCAGTTCTTC. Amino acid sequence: CAWSQGAWGYNEQFF.